This T cell receptor (beta chain) comes out of a study of metastatic and nonmetastatic thyroid tumors. Background on the study: Blood and tumor or nodule tissue repertoires from malignant and benign thyroid patients were compared.

Ahead of thyroid surgery, no patient had received treatment of any kind. The sample holds a few counts of this clone. Its matching antigen is unknown. Sequence at one end of the junction differs from germline and may be a read error. Other DNA sequences in the sample encode the same CDR3. The authors' processing: Clinicopathological groups supplied CDR3 differences that were used to build a distant-metastasis classifier for papillary thyroid cancer. MiXCR reprocessed the PCR reads for TCRdb. TCRdb, not the authors, supplied the V and J calls. The sample lists 21,000 or so clones, about 20% occurring once. Broader study findings: Versus benign nodules, malignant thyroid tumors reportedly had significantly higher TCR beta diversity, in blood and tumor.

Sequenced material: blood. This TCR derives from a female donor with papillary thyroid cancer or a benign thyroid nodule (not recorded which). Some clones in this sample may be carry-over from other donors' samples.

DNA of the CDR3: TGTGCCAGCAGCGACGGGGGTAACACTGAAGCCTTCTTT. This encodes CASSDGGNTEAFF. The chain combines TRBV7-3 with TRBJ1-1; a possible D gene is TRBD1 (5 bases). CDR3 size: 13 residues. Germline CDR1 SGHTA, CDR2 FQGTGA.